This T cell receptor beta chain was sequenced in a study of vaccination and CD4 T cells after COVID-19. Turning to this clonotype: Its cognate antigen is unknown.

Treatment: roughly 10-day PBMC culture with coronavirus spike peptide pools or control peptides (ViraFEST assay). Wells that each held roughly 2 million PBMCs were cultured with roughly 9.5 IU/ml IL-2 and 8.5 to 10 ug/ml peptide pools. The CDR3 is 15 residues long. Trimming removed 0 bases from V and 7 bases from J; junction bases left unmatched: 7. Germline CDR1 and CDR2: DFQATT and SNEGSKA (reference sequence). The Oncomine TCR Beta short-read assay sequenced DNA from cultured CD4+ T cells. TCRdb called the PCR reads again in MiXCR, with one record for every CDR3 protein. The profile covers roughly 13,000 distinct CDR3 sequences, with roughly 54% appearing a single time and around 8% taken by the ten largest.

The sample consisted of CD4+ T cells from blood, cultured in vitro, taken before SARS-CoV-2 vaccination. The chain joins TRBV20-1 to TRBJ1-4; 8 bases fit TRBD1. The sequence derives from a human donor who had recovered from COVID-19. The CDR3 is CSAREGRGRGEKLFF. The CDR3, as DNA: TGCAGTGCTAGAGAAGGCAGGGGGCGGGGTGAAAAACTGTTTTTT.